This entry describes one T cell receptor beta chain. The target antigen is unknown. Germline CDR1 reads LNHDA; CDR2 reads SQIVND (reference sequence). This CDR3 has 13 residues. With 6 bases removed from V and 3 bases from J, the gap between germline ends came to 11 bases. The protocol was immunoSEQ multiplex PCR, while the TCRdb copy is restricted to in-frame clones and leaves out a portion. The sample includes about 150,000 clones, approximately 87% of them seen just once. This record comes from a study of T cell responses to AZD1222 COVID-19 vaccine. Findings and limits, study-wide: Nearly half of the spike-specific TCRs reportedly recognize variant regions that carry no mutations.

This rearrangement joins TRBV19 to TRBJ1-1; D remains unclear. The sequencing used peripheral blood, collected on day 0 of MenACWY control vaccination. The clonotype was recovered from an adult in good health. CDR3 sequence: CASRFYGDTEAFF. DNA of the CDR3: TGTGCCAGTAGGTTTTATGGGGACACTGAAGCTTTCTTT. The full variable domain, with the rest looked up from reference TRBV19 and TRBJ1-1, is DGGITQSPKYLFRKEGQNVTLSCEQNLNHDAMYWYRQDPGQGLRLIYYSQIVNDFQKGDIAEGYSVSREKKESFPLTVTSAQKNPTAFYLCASRFYGDTEAFFGQGTRLTVV.